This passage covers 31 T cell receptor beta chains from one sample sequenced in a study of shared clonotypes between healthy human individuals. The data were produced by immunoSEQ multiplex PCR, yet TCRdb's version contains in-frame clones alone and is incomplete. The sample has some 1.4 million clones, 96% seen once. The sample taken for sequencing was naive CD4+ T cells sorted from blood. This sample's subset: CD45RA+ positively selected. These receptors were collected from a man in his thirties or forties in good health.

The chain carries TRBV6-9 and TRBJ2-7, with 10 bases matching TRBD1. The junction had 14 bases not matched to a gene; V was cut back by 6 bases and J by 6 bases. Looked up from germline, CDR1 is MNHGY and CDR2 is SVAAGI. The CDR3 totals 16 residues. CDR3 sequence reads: CASSTFTGTGESEQYF. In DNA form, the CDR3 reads TGTGCCAGCAGCACCTTCACCGGGACAGGGGAGAGCGAGCAGTACTTC.

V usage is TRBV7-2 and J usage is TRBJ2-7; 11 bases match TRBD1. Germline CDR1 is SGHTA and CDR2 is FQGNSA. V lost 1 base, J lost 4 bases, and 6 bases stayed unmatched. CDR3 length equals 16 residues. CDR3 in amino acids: CASSLVSGQGAYEQYF. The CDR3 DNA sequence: TGTGCCAGCAGCTTAGTATCAGGACAGGGGGCTTACGAGCAGTACTTC.

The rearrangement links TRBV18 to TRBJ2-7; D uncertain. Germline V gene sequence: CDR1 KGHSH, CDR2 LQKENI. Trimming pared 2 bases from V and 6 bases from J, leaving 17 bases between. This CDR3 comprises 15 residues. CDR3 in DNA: TGTGCCAGCTCACCAACCGTGGATTTAAAGGGCGAGCAGTACTTC. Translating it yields CASSPTVDLKGEQYF.

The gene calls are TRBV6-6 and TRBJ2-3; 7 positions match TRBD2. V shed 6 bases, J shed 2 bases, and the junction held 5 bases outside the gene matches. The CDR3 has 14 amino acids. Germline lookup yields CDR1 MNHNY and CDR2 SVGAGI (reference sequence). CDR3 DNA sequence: TGTGCCAGCAGCGGGGGGTTTCCCACAGATACGCAGTATTTT. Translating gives CASSGGFPTDTQYF.

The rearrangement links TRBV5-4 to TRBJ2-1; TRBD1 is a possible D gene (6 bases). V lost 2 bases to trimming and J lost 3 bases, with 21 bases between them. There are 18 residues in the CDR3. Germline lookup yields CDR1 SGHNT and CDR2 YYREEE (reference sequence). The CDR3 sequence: CASSFPDIPGQNYNEQFF. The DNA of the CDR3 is TGTGCCAGCAGCTTCCCAGACATTCCGGGACAAAACTACAATGAGCAGTTCTTC. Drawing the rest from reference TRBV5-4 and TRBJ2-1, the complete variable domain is ETGVTQSPTHLIKTRGQQVTLRCSSQSGHNTVSWYQQALGQGPQFIFQYYREEENGRGNFPPRFSGLQFPNYSSELNVNALELDDSALYLCASSFPDIPGQNYNEQFFGPGTRLTVL.

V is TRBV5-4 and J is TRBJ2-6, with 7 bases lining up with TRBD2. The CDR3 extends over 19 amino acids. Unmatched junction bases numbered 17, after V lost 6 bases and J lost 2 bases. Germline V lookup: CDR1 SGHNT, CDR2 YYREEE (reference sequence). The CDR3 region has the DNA TGTGCCAGCACTTCTGCGACTAGCCTAGAGGGTACTGGGGCCAACGTCCTGACTTTC. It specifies CASTSATSLEGTGANVLTF.

The chain's CDR3 is CASSLASSRSNTGELFF. Here the CDR3 DNA reads TGTGCCAGCAGCTTAGCCAGTAGCAGGTCGAACACCGGGGAGCTGTTTTTT. The chain uses TRBV7-6 and TRBJ2-2; D not certain. The V gene lost 0 bases and the J gene lost 0 bases, with 11 bases spanning the gap. This CDR3 contains 17 residues. Germline CDR1 SGHVS, CDR2 FNYEAQ.

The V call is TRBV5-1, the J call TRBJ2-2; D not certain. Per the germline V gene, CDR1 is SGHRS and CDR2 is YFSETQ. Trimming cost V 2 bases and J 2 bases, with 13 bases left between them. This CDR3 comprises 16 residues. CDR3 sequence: CASSFRAKGNTGELFF. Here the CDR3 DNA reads TGCGCCAGCAGCTTCCGGGCTAAGGGAAACACCGGGGAGCTGTTTTTT.

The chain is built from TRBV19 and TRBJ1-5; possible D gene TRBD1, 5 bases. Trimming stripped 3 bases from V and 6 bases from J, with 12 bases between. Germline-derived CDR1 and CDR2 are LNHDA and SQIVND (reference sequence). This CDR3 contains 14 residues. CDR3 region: CASSIERGRQPQHF. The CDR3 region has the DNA TGTGCCAGTAGTATTGAACGGGGACGTCAGCCCCAGCATTTT.

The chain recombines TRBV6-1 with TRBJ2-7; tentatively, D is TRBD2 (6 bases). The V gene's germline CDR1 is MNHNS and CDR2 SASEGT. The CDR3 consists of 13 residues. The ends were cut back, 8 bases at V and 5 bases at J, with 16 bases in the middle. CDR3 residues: CASGRPGLDEQYF. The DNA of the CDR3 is TGTGCCAGCGGGAGGCCCGGCTTGGACGAGCAGTACTTC.

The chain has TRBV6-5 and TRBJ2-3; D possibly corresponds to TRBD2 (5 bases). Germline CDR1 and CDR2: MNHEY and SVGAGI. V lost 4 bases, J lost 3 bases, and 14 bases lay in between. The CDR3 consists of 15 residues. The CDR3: CASSSGRAPTDTQYF. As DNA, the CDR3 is TGTGCCAGCAGTTCCGGGCGGGCCCCTACAGATACGCAGTATTTT.

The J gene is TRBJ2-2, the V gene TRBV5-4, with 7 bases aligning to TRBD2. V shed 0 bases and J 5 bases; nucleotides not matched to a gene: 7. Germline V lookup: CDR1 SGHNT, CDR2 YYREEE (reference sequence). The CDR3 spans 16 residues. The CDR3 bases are TGTGCCAGCAGCTTGGACGGCGGGAGCATTACCGGGGAGCTGTTTTTT. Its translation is CASSLDGGSITGELFF.

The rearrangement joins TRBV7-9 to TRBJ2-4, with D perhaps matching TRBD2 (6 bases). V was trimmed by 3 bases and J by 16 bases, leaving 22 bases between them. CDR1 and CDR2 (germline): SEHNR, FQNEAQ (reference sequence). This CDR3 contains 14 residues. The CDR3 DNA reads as TGTGCCAGCAGCTTTGAGGATCTACGGGAGAGGGTTTACTTC. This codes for CASSFEDLRERVYF.

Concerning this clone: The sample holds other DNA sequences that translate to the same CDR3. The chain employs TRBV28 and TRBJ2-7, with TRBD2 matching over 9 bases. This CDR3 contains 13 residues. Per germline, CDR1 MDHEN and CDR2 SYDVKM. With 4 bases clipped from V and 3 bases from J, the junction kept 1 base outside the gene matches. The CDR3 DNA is TGTGCCAGCAGTTCACTAGCGGGCTACGAGCAGTACTTC. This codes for CASSSLAGYEQYF.

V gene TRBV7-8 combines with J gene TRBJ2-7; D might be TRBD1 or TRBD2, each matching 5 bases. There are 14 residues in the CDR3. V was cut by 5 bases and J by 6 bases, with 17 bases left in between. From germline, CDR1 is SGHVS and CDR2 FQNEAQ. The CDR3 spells CASSMGPDRGEQYF. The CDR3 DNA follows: TGTGCCAGCAGCATGGGACCAGATCGGGGCGAGCAGTACTTC. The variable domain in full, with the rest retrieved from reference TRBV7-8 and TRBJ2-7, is GAGVSQSPRYKVAKRGQDVALRCDPISGHVSLFWYQQALGQGPEFLTYFQNEAQLDKSGLPSDRFFAERPEGSVSTLKIQRTQQEDSAVYLCASSMGPDRGEQYFGPGTRLTVT.

The CDR3 nucleotides are TGTGCCAGCAGCTACCTCTTTTCGGGGAGGGCCACAGATACGCAGTATTTT. The encoded protein is CASSYLFSGRATDTQYF. The chain combines TRBV7-2 with TRBJ2-3; 7 bases align to TRBD2. After removal of 4 bases from V and 2 bases from J, the junction contained 12 bases not matched to a gene. Per the germline V gene, CDR1 is SGHTA and CDR2 is FQGNSA. The CDR3 length is 17 residues.

The CDR3 reads CSANRGLGYTF. CDR3 coding DNA: TGCAGTGCTAACAGGGGCCTTGGCTACACCTTC. The chain carries TRBV20-1 and TRBJ1-2; TRBD1 agrees at 7 bases. Germline lookup yields CDR1 DFQATT and CDR2 SNEGSKA (reference sequence). The CDR3 consists of 11 residues. Trimming cost V 4 bases and J 7 bases; bases outside gene matches: 3.

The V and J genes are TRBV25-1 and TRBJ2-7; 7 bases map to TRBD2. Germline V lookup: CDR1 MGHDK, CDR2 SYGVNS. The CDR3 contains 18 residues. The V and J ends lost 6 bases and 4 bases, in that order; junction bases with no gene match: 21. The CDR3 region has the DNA TGTGCCAGCAGCCCAAACGAAGGGAGGGTCGGAGGGAAATACGAGCAGTACTTC. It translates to CASSPNEGRVGGKYEQYF.

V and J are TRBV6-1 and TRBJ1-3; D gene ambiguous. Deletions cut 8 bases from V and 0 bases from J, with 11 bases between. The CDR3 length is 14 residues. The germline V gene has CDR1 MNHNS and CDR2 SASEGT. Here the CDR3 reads CASQSGISGNTIYF. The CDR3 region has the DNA TGTGCCAGCCAATCCGGGATCTCTGGAAACACCATATATTTT.

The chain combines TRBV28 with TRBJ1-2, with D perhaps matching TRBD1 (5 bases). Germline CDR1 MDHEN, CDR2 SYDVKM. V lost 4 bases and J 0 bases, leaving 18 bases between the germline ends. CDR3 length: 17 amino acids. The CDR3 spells CASSSPGMRGTNYGYTF. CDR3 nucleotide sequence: TGTGCCAGCAGTTCGCCCGGGATGAGGGGTACTAACTATGGCTACACCTTC.

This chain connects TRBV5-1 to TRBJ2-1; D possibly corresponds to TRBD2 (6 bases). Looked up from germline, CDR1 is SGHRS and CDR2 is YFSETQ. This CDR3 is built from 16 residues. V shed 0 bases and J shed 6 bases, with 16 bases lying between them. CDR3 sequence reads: CASSLAIGGAFNEQFF. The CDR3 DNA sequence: TGCGCCAGCAGCTTGGCCATCGGGGGAGCATTCAATGAGCAGTTCTTC.

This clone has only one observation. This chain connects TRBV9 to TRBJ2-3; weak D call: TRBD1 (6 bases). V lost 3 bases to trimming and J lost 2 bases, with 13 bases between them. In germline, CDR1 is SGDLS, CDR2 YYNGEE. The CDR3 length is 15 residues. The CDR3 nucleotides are TGTGCCAGCAGCGAGGGGGTTAGGAACACAGATACGCAGTATTTT. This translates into CASSEGVRNTDTQYF.

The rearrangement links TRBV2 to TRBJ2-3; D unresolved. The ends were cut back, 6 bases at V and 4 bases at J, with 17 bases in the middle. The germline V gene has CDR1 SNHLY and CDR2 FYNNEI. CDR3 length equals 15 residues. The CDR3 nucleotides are TGTGCCAGCAGCGTTACGACGGCACGGGCAGATACGCAGTATTTT. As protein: CASSVTTARADTQYF.

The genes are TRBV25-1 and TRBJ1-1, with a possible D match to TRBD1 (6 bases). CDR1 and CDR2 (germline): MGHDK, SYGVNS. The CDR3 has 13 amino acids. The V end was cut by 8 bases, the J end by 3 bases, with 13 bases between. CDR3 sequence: CASAGAGDTEAFF. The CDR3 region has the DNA TGTGCCAGCGCGGGGGCTGGGGACACTGAAGCTTTCTTT.

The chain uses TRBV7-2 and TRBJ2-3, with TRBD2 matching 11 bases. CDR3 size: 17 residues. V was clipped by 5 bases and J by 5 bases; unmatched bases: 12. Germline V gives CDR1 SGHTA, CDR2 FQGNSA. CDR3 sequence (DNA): TGTGCCAGCAGCCCGAGGATTAGCGGGAGGGGGGTAGATACGCAGTATTTT. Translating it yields CASSPRISGRGVDTQYF. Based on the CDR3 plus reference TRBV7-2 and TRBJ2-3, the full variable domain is GAGVSQSPSNKVTEKGKDVELRCDPISGHTALYWYRQSLGQGLEFLIYFQGNSAPDKSGLPSDRFSAERTGGSVSTLTIQRTQQEDSAVYLCASSPRISGRGVDTQYFGPGTRLTVL.

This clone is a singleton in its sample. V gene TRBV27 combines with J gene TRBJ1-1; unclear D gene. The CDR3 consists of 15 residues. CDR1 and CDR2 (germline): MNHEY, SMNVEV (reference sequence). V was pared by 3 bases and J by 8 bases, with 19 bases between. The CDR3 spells CASSLLGGDIKEAFF. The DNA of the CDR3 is TGTGCCAGCAGTTTGTTAGGCGGGGATATCAAGGAAGCTTTCTTT.

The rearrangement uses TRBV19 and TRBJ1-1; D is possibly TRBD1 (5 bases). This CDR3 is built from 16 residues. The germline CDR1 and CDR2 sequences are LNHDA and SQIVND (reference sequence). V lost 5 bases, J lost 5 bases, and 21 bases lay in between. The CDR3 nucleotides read TGTGCCAGTAGTCCCAATCGAGCAGGGCCCTTGACTGAAGCTTTCTTT. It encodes CASSPNRAGPLTEAFF.

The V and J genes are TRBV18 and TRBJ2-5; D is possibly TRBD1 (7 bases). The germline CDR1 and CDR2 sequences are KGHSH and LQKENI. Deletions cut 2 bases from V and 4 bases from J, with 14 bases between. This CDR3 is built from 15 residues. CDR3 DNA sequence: TGTGCCAGCTCACCAGAGCAGGGGGGTACAGAGACCCAGTACTTC. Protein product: CASSPEQGGTETQYF.

CDR3 protein: CASSFLVFPHGYTF. The CDR3 bases are TGTGCCAGCAGTTTTTTGGTTTTCCCTCATGGCTACACCTTC. The chain employs TRBV27 and TRBJ1-2; D ambiguous. Germline CDR1 reads MNHEY; CDR2 reads SMNVEV (reference sequence). The length of the CDR3 is 14 residues. The V and J ends lost 3 bases and 6 bases respectively, with 14 bases between them.

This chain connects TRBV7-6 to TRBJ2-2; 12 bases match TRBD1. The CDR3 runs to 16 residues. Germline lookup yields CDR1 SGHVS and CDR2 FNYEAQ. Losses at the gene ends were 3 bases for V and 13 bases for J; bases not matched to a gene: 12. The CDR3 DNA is TGTGCCAGCAGCTTGGGGACAGGGGGCGCGTTGGGAGTGCTGTTTTTT. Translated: CASSLGTGGALGVLFF.

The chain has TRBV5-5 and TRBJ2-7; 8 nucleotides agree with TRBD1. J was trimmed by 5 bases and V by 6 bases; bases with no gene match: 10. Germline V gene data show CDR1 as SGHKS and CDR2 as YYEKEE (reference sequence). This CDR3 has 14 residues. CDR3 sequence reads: CASTLGQGRHEQYF. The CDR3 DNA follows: TGTGCCAGCACCCTAGGACAGGGCCGGCACGAGCAGTACTTC.